This is a list of T cell receptor beta chains from one sample in a study of T cell responses to AZD1222 COVID-19 vaccine. Profiled with immunoSEQ multiplex PCR; TCRdb holds only in-frame clones, not every one. This sample has tens of thousands of clones, with around nine tenths found just once. The material sequenced was peripheral blood, taken on day 0 of AZD1222 vaccination. Source of these receptors: an adult in good health. Both conserved end residues are part of each CDR3. A D gene is named only where the DNA matches it firmly.

j_gene: TRBJ1-2; v_gene: TRBV28; d_gene: TRBD1; CDR3aa: CASLPGQGQGYTF; CDR3nt: TGTGCCAGCCTCCCCGGACAGGGACAGGGCTACACCTTC
j_gene: TRBJ1-2; v_gene: TRBV7-3; d_gene: TRBD1; CDR3aa: CASSSGQGDYGYTF; CDR3nt: TGTGCCAGCAGCTCGGGACAGGGTGACTATGGCTACACCTTC
j_gene: TRBJ1-1; v_gene: TRBV12-3/TRBV12-4; d_gene: TRBD1; CDR3aa: CASRADRGQAFF; CDR3nt: TGTGCCAGCAGAGCCGACAGGGGGCAAGCTTTCTTT
j_gene: TRBJ1-2; v_gene: TRBV19; d_gene: .; CDR3aa: CASSGASWEYTF; CDR3nt: TGTGCCAGTAGCGGGGCCTCCTGGGAATACACCTTC
j_gene: TRBJ1-1; v_gene: TRBV6-2/TRBV6-3; d_gene: .; CDR3aa: CASSLLLNTEAFF; CDR3nt: TGTGCCAGCAGCTTACTTTTGAACACTGAAGCTTTCTTT
j_gene: TRBJ1-5; v_gene: TRBV19; d_gene: .; CDR3aa: CASSIRAASPNQPQHF; CDR3nt: TGTGCCAGTAGTATTCGGGCAGCCTCTCCCAATCAGCCCCAGCATTTT
j_gene: TRBJ2-7; v_gene: TRBV3-1/TRBV3-2; d_gene: .; CDR3aa: CASSQVAGSYEQYF; CDR3nt: TGTGCCAGCAGCCAAGTCGCGGGGTCCTACGAGCAGTACTTC
j_gene: TRBJ2-5; v_gene: TRBV11-2; d_gene: .; CDR3aa: CASSSETQYF; CDR3nt: TGTGCCAGCAGCTCGGAGACCCAGTACTTC
j_gene: TRBJ1-2; v_gene: TRBV9; d_gene: TRBD1; CDR3aa: CASSPWGQALKNGYTF; CDR3nt: TGTGCCAGCAGCCCATGGGGACAGGCACTCAAAAATGGCTACACCTTC
j_gene: TRBJ2-1; v_gene: TRBV11-2; d_gene: TRBD2; CDR3aa: CASSLVAGGVYNEQFF; CDR3nt: TGTGCCAGCAGCTTAGTAGCGGGGGGAGTCTACAATGAGCAGTTCTTC
j_gene: TRBJ2-7; v_gene: TRBV3-1/TRBV3-2; d_gene: TRBD1; CDR3aa: CASSQDIRHRGQYEQYF; CDR3nt: TGTGCCAGCAGCCAAGACATCCGGCACAGGGGGCAATACGAGCAGTACTTC
j_gene: TRBJ1-5; v_gene: TRBV15; d_gene: .; CDR3aa: CATSLDNQPQHF; CDR3nt: TGTGCCACCAGCTTGGACAATCAGCCCCAGCATTTT
j_gene: TRBJ2-7; v_gene: TRBV10-3; d_gene: TRBD1; CDR3aa: CATRGQGYEQYF; CDR3nt: TGTGCCACCCGGGGACAGGGCTACGAGCAGTACTTC
j_gene: TRBJ1-5; v_gene: TRBV4-1; d_gene: .; CDR3aa: CASSLYSNQPQHF; CDR3nt: TGCGCCAGCAGCCTATATAGCAATCAGCCCCAGCATTTT
j_gene: TRBJ2-1; v_gene: TRBV7-2; d_gene: .; CDR3aa: CASSSHKGTFSPYNEQFF; CDR3nt: TGTGCCAGCAGCTCTCACAAGGGGACTTTCTCTCCCTACAATGAGCAGTTCTTC
j_gene: TRBJ1-2; v_gene: TRBV9; d_gene: .; CDR3aa: CASSVESGTSYGYTF; CDR3nt: TGTGCCAGCAGCGTAGAGTCAGGGACGAGCTATGGCTACACCTTC
j_gene: TRBJ1-2; v_gene: TRBV15; d_gene: .; CDR3aa: CATSRDRRQGSNYGYTF; CDR3nt: TGTGCCACCAGCAGAGATAGGAGGCAGGGCTCTAACTATGGCTACACCTTC
j_gene: TRBJ1-1; v_gene: TRBV5-4; d_gene: TRBD1; CDR3aa: CASSWGGTVMNTEAFF; CDR3nt: TGTGCCAGCAGCTGGGGGGGGACAGTCATGAACACTGAAGCTTTCTTT
j_gene: TRBJ1-1; v_gene: TRBV19; d_gene: .; CDR3aa: CASTPNQIRTEAFF; CDR3nt: TGTGCCAGTACCCCCAACCAGATAAGGACTGAAGCTTTCTTT
j_gene: TRBJ2-7; v_gene: TRBV10-3; d_gene: .; CDR3aa: CAIRDTAYEQYF; CDR3nt: TGTGCCATCAGGGACACTGCCTACGAGCAGTACTTC
j_gene: TRBJ1-4; v_gene: TRBV5-6; d_gene: TRBD1; CDR3aa: CASSRDRGQKLFF; CDR3nt: TGTGCCAGCAGCCGGGACAGGGGGCAAAAACTGTTTTTT
j_gene: TRBJ2-1; v_gene: TRBV4-2; d_gene: .; CDR3aa: CASSQVASSYNEQFF; CDR3nt: TGTGCCAGCAGCCAAGTAGCGAGCTCCTACAATGAGCAGTTCTTC
j_gene: TRBJ1-2; v_gene: TRBV3-1/TRBV3-2; d_gene: .; CDR3aa: CASSHSPTGRDGYTF; CDR3nt: TGTGCCAGCAGCCACTCCCCGACAGGACGGGATGGCTACACCTTC
j_gene: TRBJ1-2; v_gene: TRBV7-2; d_gene: TRBD1; CDR3aa: CASSPSGQDYGYTF; CDR3nt: TGTGCCAGCAGCCCATCGGGACAGGACTATGGCTACACCTTC
j_gene: TRBJ1-6; v_gene: TRBV4-3; d_gene: TRBD1; CDR3aa: CASSRDRGGGSPLHF; CDR3nt: TGCGCCAGCAGCCGTGACAGGGGAGGAGGGTCACCCCTCCACTTT